These 27 T cell receptor beta chains were sequenced from one sample in a study of blood T cells in healthy people across ages. A second 7 to 11 cycle PCR used barcoded and J-beta primers. One entry per CDR3 protein, called by TCRdb with MiXCR from the 5' RACE reads. The data hold around 1,600,000 distinct CDR3 sequences, with 42% observed a single time. The sample taken for sequencing was blood. These receptors were obtained from a woman aged 18-29 years in good health.

The chain recombines TRBV7-2 with TRBJ2-5, with 14 bases lining up with TRBD2. CDR1 SGHTA and CDR2 FQGNSA come from the germline V gene. The CDR3 contains 17 residues. Losses at the gene ends were 5 bases for V and 11 bases for J; bases not matched to a gene: 16. CDR3 residues: CASSITPGTSGRDEQYF. As DNA, the CDR3 is TGTGCCAGCAGCATAACTCCCGGGACTAGCGGGAGAGATGAGCAGTACTTC.

This clonotype was counted a few times. V and J are TRBV20-1 and TRBJ2-5; no firm D call. The CDR3 loop spans 12 amino acids. In germline, CDR1 is DFQATT, CDR2 SNEGSKA (reference sequence). Trimming shortened V by 2 bases and J by 2 bases, and 6 bases separated the two germline ends. The CDR3 coding sequence is TGCAGTGCTAGAACCATACAAGAGACCCAGTACTTC. Translation: CSARTIQETQYF.

This clonotype was picked up a small number of times. This rearrangement joins TRBV4-1 to TRBJ2-1, with 12 positions matching TRBD1. The CDR3 extends over 16 amino acids. Losses at the gene ends were 3 bases for V and 7 bases for J; bases not matched to a gene: 7. Germline V gene data show CDR1 as MGHRA and CDR2 as YSYEKL. CDR3 nucleotide sequence: TGCGCCAGCAGCCAGGGGACAGGGGGCCGCTTAAATGAGCAGTTCTTC. Its protein is CASSQGTGGRLNEQFF.

This clonotype was seen more than once but under ten times. The J gene is TRBJ2-7, the V gene TRBV12-3 or TRBV12-4; D unresolved. The germline V and J ends were trimmed by 5 bases and 4 bases, with 15 bases remaining between them. The CDR3 is 14 amino acids. The CDR3 loop is CASSPLQRYYEQYF. The CDR3 DNA reads as TGTGCCAGCAGTCCGCTTCAGAGGTATTACGAGCAGTACTTC.

V usage is TRBV29-1 and J usage is TRBJ2-1; weak D call: TRBD2 (5 bases). CDR3 length: 11 residues. Trimming removed 4 bases at V and 9 bases at J, with 10 bases between. The V gene's germline CDR1 is SQVTM and CDR2 ANQGSEA. The CDR3 sequence: CSVVTGIEQFF. The CDR3 nucleotides read TGCAGCGTTGTAACGGGGATTGAGCAGTTCTTC.

In its sample, this clonotype was seen once. V gene TRBV4-1 combines with J gene TRBJ1-5; D not resolved. V gave up 1 base and J gave up 3 bases, with 10 bases separating them. There are 15 residues in the CDR3. Germline CDR1 and CDR2: MGHRA and YSYEKL. In nucleotides, the CDR3 is TGCGCCAGCAGCCAAGTAGACGGCACCAATCAGCCCCAGCATTTT. Its protein is CASSQVDGTNQPQHF.

The chain employs TRBV29-1 and TRBJ2-7; the match to TRBD1 covers 7 bases. The assigned J gene may be wrong: the sequence end matches TRBJ2-5 better. The CDR3 is made up of 11 amino acids. From germline, CDR1 is SQVTM and CDR2 ANQGSEA. The CDR3 reads CSVGTARTQYF. The CDR3 DNA sequence: TGCAGCGTCGGGACAGCTCGGACCCAGTACTTC.

Concerning this clonotype itself: At one end, the junction sequence differs from germline, possibly due to a read error. The chain is built from TRBV4-2 and TRBJ2-1; unclear D gene. Germline-derived CDR1 and CDR2 are LGHNA and YNFKEQ. The CDR3 consists of 16 residues. The CDR3 loop is CASSQDWSPQRNGQFF. In nucleotides, the CDR3 is TGTGCCAGCAGCCAAGATTGGTCACCCCAGCGAAATGGGCAGTTCTTC.

This clonotype was picked up a small number of times. The chain employs TRBV11-2 and TRBJ2-4; D ambiguous. Germline V lookup: CDR1 SGHAT, CDR2 FQNNGV. Trimming took off 2 bases at V and 0 bases at J, with 5 bases between the two ends. The CDR3 spans 14 residues. The CDR3 here is CASSLLLAKNIQYF. In DNA form, the CDR3 reads TGTGCCAGCAGCTTACTACTAGCCAAAAACATTCAGTACTTC.

CDR3: CSAQTSGGLSSYNEQFF. The CDR3 region has the DNA TGCAGTGCCCAGACTAGCGGGGGCCTCAGCTCCTACAATGAGCAGTTCTTC. V and J are TRBV20-1 and TRBJ2-1; 12 nucleotides match TRBD2. V dropped 6 bases and J dropped 0; count of bases not matched to a gene: 9. Germline V gives CDR1 DFQATT, CDR2 SNEGSKA (reference sequence). CDR3 length: 17 residues.

This clonotype was recorded many times. The CDR3 nucleotides read TGCAGCGTCGGGAGATCCTACGAGCAGTACTTC. Protein sequence: CSVGRSYEQYF. This chain joins TRBV29-1 and TRBJ2-7, with D possibly being TRBD2 (6 bases). This CDR3 has 11 amino acids. The V end lost 6 bases, the J end lost 1 base, and 7 bases lay between the germline ends. The germline V gene has CDR1 SQVTM and CDR2 ANQGSEA.

Only a few counts were recorded for this clonotype. The V and J genes are TRBV14 and TRBJ2-7; 7 bases map to TRBD1. Trimming at V came to 4 bases and at J to 0 bases, leaving 9 bases not matched to a gene. The germline V gene encodes CDR1 SGHDN and CDR2 FVKESK. The CDR3 extends over 16 amino acids. The DNA for the CDR3 is TGTGCCAGCAGCCCGGTGGGGCAGGGGGACTCCTACGAGCAGTACTTC. Its protein is CASSPVGQGDSYEQYF. Supplemented by reference TRBV14 and TRBJ2-7, the full variable domain reads EAGVTQFPSHSVIEKGQTVTLRCDPISGHDNLYWYRRVMGKEIKFLLHFVKESKQDESGMPNNRFLAERTGGTYSTLKVQPAELEDSGVYFCASSPVGQGDSYEQYFGPGTRLTVT.

The chain has TRBV20-1 and TRBJ1-5, with 7 bases fitting TRBD1. Germline values: CDR1 DFQATT, CDR2 SNEGSKA (reference sequence). The CDR3 has 13 amino acids. The V gene end was trimmed by 4 bases and the J gene end by 8 bases; junction bases not matched to a gene: 8. CDR3 sequence reads: CSATRQGREPQHF. CDR3 nucleotides: TGCAGTGCTACTCGACAGGGTCGGGAGCCCCAGCATTTT.

The V gene is TRBV4-1, the J gene TRBJ2-6; 7 nucleotides align to TRBD1. Germline CDR1 and CDR2: MGHRA and YSYEKL. Germline trimming cut 3 bases from V and 2 bases from J; bases unmatched to any gene: 4. The CDR3 spans 16 residues. CDR3 in DNA: TGCGCCAGCAGCCACCAGACAGGGCCTGGGGCCAACGTCCTGACTTTC. It encodes CASSHQTGPGANVLTF.

This clonotype appeared a few times. One end of the junction does not line up with germline, which may come from a read error. V gene TRBV7-2 combines with J gene TRBJ2-1, with 7 nucleotides matching TRBD2. The CDR3 covers 15 residues. Per the germline V gene, CDR1 is SGHTA and CDR2 is FQGNSA. The CDR3, as DNA: TGTGCCAGCAGCCTAGCGGAAGTACCCTACAATGAGCAGTTCTTC. It codes for CASSLAEVPYNEQFF.

There are many counts of this clonotype. The gene calls are TRBV9 and TRBJ2-5; 7 bases match TRBD2. This CDR3 is built from 14 residues. The germline gives CDR1 SGDLS, CDR2 YYNGEE. The J segment lost 4 bases and the V segment lost 2 bases, leaving 5 bases of the junction unmatched. This CDR3 is CASSVRDYRETQYF. The CDR3 bases are TGTGCCAGCAGCGTTCGGGACTACCGAGAGACCCAGTACTTC. The full variable domain, in which reference TRBV9 and TRBJ2-5 provide the parts outside the CDR3, is DSGVTQTPKHLITATGQRVTLRCSPRSGDLSVYWYQQSLDQGLQFLIQYYNGEERAKGNILERFSAQQFPDLHSELNLSSLELGDSALYFCASSVRDYRETQYFGPGTRLLVL.

The rearrangement joins TRBV29-1 to TRBJ1-1; D is unresolved. CDR1 is SQVTM and CDR2 is ANQGSEA in the germline V gene. The CDR3 extends over 10 amino acids. V lost 2 bases and J 7 bases, leaving 5 bases between the germline ends. CDR3 loop: CSVESVEAFF. Written as DNA, the CDR3 is TGCAGCGTTGAAAGTGTTGAAGCTTTCTTT.

This chain uses TRBV7-9 with TRBJ1-1, with a weak D call TRBD1 (5 bases). The CDR3 extends over 16 amino acids. Trimming removed 0 bases from V and 2 bases from J, with 13 bases in between. Germline values: CDR1 SEHNR, CDR2 FQNEAQ (reference sequence). The CDR3 DNA reads TGTGCCAGCAGCTTAGCGGGGATGAGGGGTAACACTGAAGCTTTCTTT. The encoded protein is CASSLAGMRGNTEAFF.

The table lists this clonotype with a few counts. The rearrangement joins TRBV9 to TRBJ2-1; D may be TRBD2 (5 bases). The J call may be faulty, since TRBJ2-7 better matches the DNA end. The CDR3 is 14 residues long. CDR1 is SGDLS, CDR2 YYNGEE, per germline. The CDR3 sequence is CASSVGGVYNEQYF. The DNA of the CDR3 is TGTGCCAGCAGCGTAGGGGGAGTCTACAATGAGCAGTACTTC.

The sample holds a few counts of this clonotype. The chain combines TRBV7-2 with TRBJ2-5; TRBD1 is a possible D gene (5 bases). Deletions cut 3 bases from V and 7 bases from J, with 12 bases between. In germline, CDR1 is SGHTA, CDR2 FQGNSA. CDR3 length equals 13 residues. CDR3 in amino acids: CASSFDSPGTQYF. As DNA, the CDR3 is TGTGCCAGCAGCTTCGACAGCCCGGGGACCCAGTACTTC. The complete variable domain, with remaining parts taken from reference TRBV7-2 and TRBJ2-5, reads GAGVSQSPSNKVTEKGKDVELRCDPISGHTALYWYRQSLGQGLEFLIYFQGNSAPDKSGLPSDRFSAERTGGSVSTLTIQRTQQEDSAVYLCASSFDSPGTQYFGPGTRLLVL.

The chain carries TRBV29-1 and TRBJ2-1; 7 bases match TRBD1. This CDR3 has 12 residues. In germline, CDR1 is SQVTM, CDR2 ANQGSEA. Losses at the gene ends were 4 bases for V and 13 bases for J; bases not matched to a gene: 10. Here the CDR3 DNA reads TGCAGCGTTGGGGACAGCACGGAGACCCAGTTCTTC. Amino acid sequence: CSVGDSTETQFF.

This clonotype was detected a few times. The chain is built from TRBV4-1 and TRBJ2-3, with a weak D call TRBD2 (5 bases). Trimming took 11 bases from V and 2 from J, leaving 23 bases between them. Per the germline V gene, CDR1 is MGHRA and CDR2 is YSYEKL. The CDR3 contains 16 residues. CDR3 coding DNA: TGCGCCTCCCGAGAAGGACTTCCTTCGAACACAGATACGCAGTATTTT. Its protein product is CASREGLPSNTDTQYF.

This rearrangement joins TRBV9 to TRBJ2-5, with TRBD2 matching over 12 bases. This CDR3 is built from 18 residues. The J segment lost 2 bases and the V segment lost 0 bases, leaving 8 bases of the junction unmatched. The germline CDR1 and CDR2 sequences are SGDLS and YYNGEE. In DNA form, the CDR3 reads TGTGCCAGCAGCGTAGGACTAGCGGGAGCGATGAGGCAAGAGACCCAGTACTTC. Residues: CASSVGLAGAMRQETQYF. The entire variable domain, with the rest obtained from reference TRBV9 and TRBJ2-5, is as follows: DSGVTQTPKHLITATGQRVTLRCSPRSGDLSVYWYQQSLDQGLQFLIQYYNGEERAKGNILERFSAQQFPDLHSELNLSSLELGDSALYFCASSVGLAGAMRQETQYFGPGTRLLVL.

This chain connects TRBV20-1 to TRBJ1-6; 7 bases align to TRBD1. Germline CDR1 DFQATT, CDR2 SNEGSKA (reference sequence). Unmatched junction bases numbered 1, after V lost 3 bases and J lost 5 bases. This CDR3 has 13 residues. The DNA of the CDR3 is TGCAGTGCTAGGACAGGGAATAATTCACCCCTCCACTTT. Encoded protein: CSARTGNNSPLHF.

In its sample, this clonotype was seen a few times. V gene TRBV27 combines with J gene TRBJ2-1, with TRBD2 identical over 7 bases. The CDR3 covers 14 residues. CDR1 and CDR2 (germline): MNHEY, SMNVEV (reference sequence). With 6 bases clipped from V and 9 bases from J, the junction kept 11 bases outside the gene matches. The CDR3 loop is CASRRARTSAEQFF. The CDR3 DNA is TGTGCCAGCAGAAGAGCGAGGACTAGTGCTGAGCAGTTCTTC.

The V gene is TRBV4-2, the J gene TRBJ1-6; 7 nucleotides agree with TRBD1. In germline, CDR1 is LGHNA, CDR2 YNFKEQ. The V and J ends lost 3 bases and 3 bases, in that order; junction bases with no gene match: 5. This CDR3 spans 16 amino acids. The CDR3 DNA is TGTGCCAGCAGCCAGACCTGGGACAGCTATAATTCACCCCTCCACTTT. It codes for CASSQTWDSYNSPLHF.

The genes are TRBV27 and TRBJ2-1; D might be TRBD2 (7 bases). V was clipped by 7 bases and J by 6 bases, with 16 bases between them. Germline CDR1 and CDR2: MNHEY and SMNVEV (reference sequence). The CDR3 is made up of 14 amino acids. CDR3 DNA sequence: TGTGCCAGCACAGGGGAGGGGGTTATCAATGAGCAGTTCTTC. It translates to CASTGEGVINEQFF.